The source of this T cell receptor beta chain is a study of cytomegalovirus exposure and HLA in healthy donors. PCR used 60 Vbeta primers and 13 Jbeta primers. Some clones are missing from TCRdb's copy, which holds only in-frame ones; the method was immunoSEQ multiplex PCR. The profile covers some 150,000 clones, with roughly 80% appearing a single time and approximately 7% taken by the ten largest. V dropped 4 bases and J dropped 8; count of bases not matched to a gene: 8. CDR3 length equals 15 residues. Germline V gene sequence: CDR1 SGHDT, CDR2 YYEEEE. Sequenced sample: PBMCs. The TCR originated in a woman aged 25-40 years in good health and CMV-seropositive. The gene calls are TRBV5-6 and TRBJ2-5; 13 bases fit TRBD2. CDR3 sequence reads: CASSAATSGGVTQYF. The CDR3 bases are TGTGCCAGCAGCGCGGCCACTAGCGGGGGGGTAACCCAGTACTTC.